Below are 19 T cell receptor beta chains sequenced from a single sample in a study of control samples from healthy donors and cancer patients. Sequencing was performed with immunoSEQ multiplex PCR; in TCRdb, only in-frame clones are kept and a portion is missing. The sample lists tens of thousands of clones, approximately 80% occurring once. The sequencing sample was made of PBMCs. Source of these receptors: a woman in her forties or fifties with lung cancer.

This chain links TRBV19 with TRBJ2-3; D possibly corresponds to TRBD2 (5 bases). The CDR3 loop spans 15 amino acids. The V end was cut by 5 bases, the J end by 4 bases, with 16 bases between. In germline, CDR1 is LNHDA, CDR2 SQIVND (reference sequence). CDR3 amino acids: CASSPSAGGPDTQYF. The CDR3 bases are TGTGCCAGTAGTCCTTCCGCGGGTGGGCCAGATACGCAGTATTTT.

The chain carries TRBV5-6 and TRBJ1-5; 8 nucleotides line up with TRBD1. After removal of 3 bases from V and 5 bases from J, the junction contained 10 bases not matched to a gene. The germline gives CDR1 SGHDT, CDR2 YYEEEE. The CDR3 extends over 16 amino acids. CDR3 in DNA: TGTGCCAGCAGCTCGCGGGGGCAGGGGGCTTATCAGCCCCAGCATTTT. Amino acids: CASSSRGQGAYQPQHF. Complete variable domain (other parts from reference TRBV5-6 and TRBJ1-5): DAGVTQSPTHLIKTRGQQVTLRCSPKSGHDTVSWYQQALGQGPQFIFQYYEEEERQRGNFPDRFSGHQFPNYSSELNVNALLLGDSALYLCASSSRGQGAYQPQHFGDGTRLSIL.

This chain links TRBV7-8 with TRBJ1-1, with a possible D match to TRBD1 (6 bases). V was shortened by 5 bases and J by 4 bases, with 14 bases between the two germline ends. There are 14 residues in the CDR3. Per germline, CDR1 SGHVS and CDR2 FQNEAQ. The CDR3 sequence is CASSLTGFGTEAFF. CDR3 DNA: TGTGCCAGCAGCCTGACAGGTTTCGGCACTGAAGCTTTCTTT.

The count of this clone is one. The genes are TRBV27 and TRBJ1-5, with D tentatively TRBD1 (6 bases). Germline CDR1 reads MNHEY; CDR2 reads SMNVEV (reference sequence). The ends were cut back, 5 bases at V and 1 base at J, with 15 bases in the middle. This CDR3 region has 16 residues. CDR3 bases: TGTGCCAGCAGTCCAGAAGGGGGATTGAGCAATCAGCCCCAGCATTTT. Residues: CASSPEGGLSNQPQHF.

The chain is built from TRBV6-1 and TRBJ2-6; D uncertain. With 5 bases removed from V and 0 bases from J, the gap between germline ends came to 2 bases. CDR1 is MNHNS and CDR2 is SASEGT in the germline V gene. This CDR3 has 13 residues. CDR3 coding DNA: TGTGCCAGCAGTTCCTCTGGGGCCAACGTCCTGACTTTC. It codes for CASSSSGANVLTF.

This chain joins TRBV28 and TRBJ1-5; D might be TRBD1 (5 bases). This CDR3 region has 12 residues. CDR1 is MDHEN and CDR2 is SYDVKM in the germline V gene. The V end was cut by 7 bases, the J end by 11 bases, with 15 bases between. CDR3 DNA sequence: TGTGCCAGCACCCTTAGAGGGGAAGCCCAGCATTTT. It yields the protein CASTLRGEAQHF.

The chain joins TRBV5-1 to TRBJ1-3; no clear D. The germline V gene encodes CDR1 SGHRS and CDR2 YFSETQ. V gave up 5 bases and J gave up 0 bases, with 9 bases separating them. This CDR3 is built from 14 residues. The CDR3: CASSPDISGNTIYF. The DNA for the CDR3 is TGCGCCAGCAGTCCCGACATCTCTGGAAACACCATATATTTT.

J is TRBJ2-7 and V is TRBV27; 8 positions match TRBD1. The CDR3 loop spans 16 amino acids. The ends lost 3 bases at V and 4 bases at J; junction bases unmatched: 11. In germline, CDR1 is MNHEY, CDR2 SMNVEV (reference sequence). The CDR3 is CASSFFRQGATYEQYF. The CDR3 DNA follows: TGTGCCAGCAGTTTCTTCCGGCAGGGGGCTACATACGAGCAGTACTTC.

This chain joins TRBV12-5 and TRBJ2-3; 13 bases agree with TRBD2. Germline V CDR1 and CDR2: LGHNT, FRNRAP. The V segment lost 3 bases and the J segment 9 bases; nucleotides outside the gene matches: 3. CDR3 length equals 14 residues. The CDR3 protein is CASGLPLAGGTQYF. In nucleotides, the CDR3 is TGTGCTAGTGGTTTACCACTAGCGGGGGGGACGCAGTATTTT. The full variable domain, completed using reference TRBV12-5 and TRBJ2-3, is DARVTQTPRHKVTEMGQEVTMRCQPILGHNTVFWYRQTMMQGLELLAYFRNRAPLDDSGMPKDRFSAEMPDATLATLKIQPSEPRDSAVYFCASGLPLAGGTQYFGPGTRLTVL.

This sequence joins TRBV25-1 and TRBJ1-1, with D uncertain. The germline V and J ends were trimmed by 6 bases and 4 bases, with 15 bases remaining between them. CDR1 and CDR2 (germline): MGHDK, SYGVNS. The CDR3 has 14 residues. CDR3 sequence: CASSPTPEGTEAFF. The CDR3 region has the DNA TGTGCCAGCAGCCCAACTCCGGAGGGCACTGAAGCTTTCTTT.

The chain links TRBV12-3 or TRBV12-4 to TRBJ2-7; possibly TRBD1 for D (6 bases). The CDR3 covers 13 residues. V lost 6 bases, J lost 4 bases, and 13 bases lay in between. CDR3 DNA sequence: TGTGCCAGCAGCCCCTCCACAGGGTACGAGCAGTACTTC. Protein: CASSPSTGYEQYF.

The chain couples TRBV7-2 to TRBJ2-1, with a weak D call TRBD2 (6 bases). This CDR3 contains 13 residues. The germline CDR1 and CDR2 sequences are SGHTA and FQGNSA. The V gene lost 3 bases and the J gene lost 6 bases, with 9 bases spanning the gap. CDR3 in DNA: TGTGCCAGCAGCTTTGGGGGACTCAATGAGCAGTTCTTC. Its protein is CASSFGGLNEQFF.

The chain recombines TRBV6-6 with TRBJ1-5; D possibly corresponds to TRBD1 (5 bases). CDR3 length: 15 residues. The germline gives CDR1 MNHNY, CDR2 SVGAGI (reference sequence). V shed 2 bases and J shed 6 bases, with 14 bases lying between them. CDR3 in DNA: TGTGCCAGCAGTTACGTCGACAGCCAGGGTCAGCCCCAGCATTTT. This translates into CASSYVDSQGQPQHF.

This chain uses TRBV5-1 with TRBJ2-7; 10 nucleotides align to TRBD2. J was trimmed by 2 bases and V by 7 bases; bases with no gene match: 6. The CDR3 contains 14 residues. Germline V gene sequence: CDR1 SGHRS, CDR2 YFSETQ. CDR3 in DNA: TGCGCCAGCGCCGGGACTAGCGAGACCTACGAGCAGTACTTC. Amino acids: CASAGTSETYEQYF.

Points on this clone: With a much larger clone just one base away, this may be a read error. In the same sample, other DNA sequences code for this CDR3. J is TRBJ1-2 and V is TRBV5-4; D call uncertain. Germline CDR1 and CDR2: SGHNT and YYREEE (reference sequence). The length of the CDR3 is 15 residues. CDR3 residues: CASTVGLSQTYGYTF. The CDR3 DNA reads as TGTGCCAGCACTGTGGGCTTATCACAGACCTATGGCTACACCTTT.

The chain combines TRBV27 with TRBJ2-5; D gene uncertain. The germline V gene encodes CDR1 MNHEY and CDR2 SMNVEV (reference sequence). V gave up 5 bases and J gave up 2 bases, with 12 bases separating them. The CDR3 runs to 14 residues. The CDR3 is CASSLYGPQETQYF. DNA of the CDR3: TGTGCCAGCAGTCTCTACGGGCCGCAAGAGACCCAGTACTTC.

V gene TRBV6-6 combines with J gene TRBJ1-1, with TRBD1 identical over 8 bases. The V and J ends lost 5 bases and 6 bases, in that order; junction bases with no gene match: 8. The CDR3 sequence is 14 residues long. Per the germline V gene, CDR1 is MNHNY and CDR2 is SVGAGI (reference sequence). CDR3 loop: CASSRRDRNSEAFF. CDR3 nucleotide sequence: TGTGCCAGCAGTCGCCGGGACAGGAATTCTGAAGCTTTCTTT.

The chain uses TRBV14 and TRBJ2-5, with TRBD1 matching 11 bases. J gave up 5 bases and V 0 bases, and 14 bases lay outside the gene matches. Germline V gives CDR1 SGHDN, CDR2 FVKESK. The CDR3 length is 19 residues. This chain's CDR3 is CASSQELFWTGGRGETQYF. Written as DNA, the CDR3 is TGTGCCAGCAGCCAAGAGCTGTTTTGGACAGGGGGCCGTGGGGAGACCCAGTACTTC. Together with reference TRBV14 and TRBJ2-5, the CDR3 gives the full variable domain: EAGVTQFPSHSVIEKGQTVTLRCDPISGHDNLYWYRRVMGKEIKFLLHFVKESKQDESGMPNNRFLAERTGGTYSTLKVQPAELEDSGVYFCASSQELFWTGGRGETQYFGPGTRLLVL.

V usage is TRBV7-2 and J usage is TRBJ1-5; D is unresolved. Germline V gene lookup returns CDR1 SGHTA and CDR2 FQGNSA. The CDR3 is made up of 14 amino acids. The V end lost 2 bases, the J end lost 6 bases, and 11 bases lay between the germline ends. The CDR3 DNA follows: TGTGCCAGCAGCTTAAAAACCAGGAGTCAGCCCCAGCATTTT. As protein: CASSLKTRSQPQHF.